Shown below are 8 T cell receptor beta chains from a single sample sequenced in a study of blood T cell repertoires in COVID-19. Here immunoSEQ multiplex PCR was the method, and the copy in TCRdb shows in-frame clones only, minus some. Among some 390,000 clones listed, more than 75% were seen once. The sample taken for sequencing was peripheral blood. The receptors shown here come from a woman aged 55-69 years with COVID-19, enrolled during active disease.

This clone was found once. The CDR3 DNA is TGTGCCAGCAGTTTATCCGGGACAGGGAGCACAGATACGCAGTATTTT. The encoded protein is CASSLSGTGSTDTQYF. This chain connects TRBV28 to TRBJ2-3, with 9 bases identical to TRBD1. From germline, CDR1 is MDHEN and CDR2 SYDVKM. This CDR3 is built from 16 residues. V lost 1 base to trimming and J lost 0 bases; unmatched junction nucleotides: 2.

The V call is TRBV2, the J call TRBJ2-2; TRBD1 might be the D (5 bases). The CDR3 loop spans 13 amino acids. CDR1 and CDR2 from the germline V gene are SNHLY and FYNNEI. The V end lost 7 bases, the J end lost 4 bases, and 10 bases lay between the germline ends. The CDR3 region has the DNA TGTGCCAGCACCCCCGACAGCACCGGGGAGCTGTTTTTT. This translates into CASTPDSTGELFF.

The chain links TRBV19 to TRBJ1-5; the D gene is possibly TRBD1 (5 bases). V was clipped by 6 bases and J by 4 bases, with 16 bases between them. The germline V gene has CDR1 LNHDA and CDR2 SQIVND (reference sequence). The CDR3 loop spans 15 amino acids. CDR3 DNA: TGTGCCAGTAGCGATCAGGGTATCGGGAATCAGCCCCAGCATTTT. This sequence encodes CASSDQGIGNQPQHF. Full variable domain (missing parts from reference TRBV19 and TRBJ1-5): DGGITQSPKYLFRKEGQNVTLSCEQNLNHDAMYWYRQDPGQGLRLIYYSQIVNDFQKGDIAEGYSVSREKKESFPLTVTSAQKNPTAFYLCASSDQGIGNQPQHFGDGTRLSIL.

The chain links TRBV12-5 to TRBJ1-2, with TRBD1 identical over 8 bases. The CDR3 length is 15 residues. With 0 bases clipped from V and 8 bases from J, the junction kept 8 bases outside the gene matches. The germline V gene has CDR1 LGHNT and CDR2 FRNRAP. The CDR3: CASGLVQETGEGYTF. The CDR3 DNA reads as TGTGCTAGTGGTTTGGTACAGGAGACAGGGGAAGGCTACACCTTC. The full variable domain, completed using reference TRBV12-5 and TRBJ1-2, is DARVTQTPRHKVTEMGQEVTMRCQPILGHNTVFWYRQTMMQGLELLAYFRNRAPLDDSGMPKDRFSAEMPDATLATLKIQPSEPRDSAVYFCASGLVQETGEGYTFGSGTRLTVV.

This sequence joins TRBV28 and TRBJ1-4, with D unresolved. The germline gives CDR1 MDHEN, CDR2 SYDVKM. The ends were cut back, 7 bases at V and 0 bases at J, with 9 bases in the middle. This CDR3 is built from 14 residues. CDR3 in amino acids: CASNGDATNEKLFF. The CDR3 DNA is TGTGCCAGCAACGGGGATGCAACTAATGAAAAACTGTTTTTT. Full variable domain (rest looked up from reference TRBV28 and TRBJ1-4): DVKVTQSSRYLVKRTGEKVFLECVQDMDHENMFWYRQDPGLGLRLIYFSYDVKMKEKGDIPEGYSVSREKKERFSLILESASTNQTSMYLCASNGDATNEKLFFGSGTQLSVL.

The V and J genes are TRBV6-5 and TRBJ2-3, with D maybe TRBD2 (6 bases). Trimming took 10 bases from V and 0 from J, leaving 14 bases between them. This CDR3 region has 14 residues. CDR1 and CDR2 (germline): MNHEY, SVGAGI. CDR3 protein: CAIRFGGSTDTQYF. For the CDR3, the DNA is TGTGCCATCCGCTTCGGGGGAAGCACAGATACGCAGTATTTT.

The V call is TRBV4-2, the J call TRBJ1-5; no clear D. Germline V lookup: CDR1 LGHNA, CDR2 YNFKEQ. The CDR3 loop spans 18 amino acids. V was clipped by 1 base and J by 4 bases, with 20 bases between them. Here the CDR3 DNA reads TGTGCCAGCAGCCAAGGGGTTGGCACTTCCAACGGGAATCAGCCCCAGCATTTT. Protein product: CASSQGVGTSNGNQPQHF.

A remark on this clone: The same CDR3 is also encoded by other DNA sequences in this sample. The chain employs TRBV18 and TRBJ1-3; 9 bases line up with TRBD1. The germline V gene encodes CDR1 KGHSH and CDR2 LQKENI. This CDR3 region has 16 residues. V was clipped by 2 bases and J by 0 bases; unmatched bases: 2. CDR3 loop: CASSPGTGSSGNTIYF. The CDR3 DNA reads TGTGCCAGCTCACCAGGGACAGGGAGCTCTGGAAACACCATATATTTT.